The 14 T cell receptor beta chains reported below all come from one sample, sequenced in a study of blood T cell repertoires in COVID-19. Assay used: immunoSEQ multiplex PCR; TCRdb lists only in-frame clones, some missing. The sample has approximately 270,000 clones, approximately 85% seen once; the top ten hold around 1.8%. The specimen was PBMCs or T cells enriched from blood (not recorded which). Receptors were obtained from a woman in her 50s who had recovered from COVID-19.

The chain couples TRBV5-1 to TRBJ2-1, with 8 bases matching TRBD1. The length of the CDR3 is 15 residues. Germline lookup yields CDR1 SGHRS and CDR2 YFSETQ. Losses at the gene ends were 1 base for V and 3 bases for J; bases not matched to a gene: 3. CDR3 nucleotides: TGCGCCAGCAGCTTGCAGGGGGCCCTCTACAATGAGCAGTTCTTC. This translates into CASSLQGALYNEQFF.

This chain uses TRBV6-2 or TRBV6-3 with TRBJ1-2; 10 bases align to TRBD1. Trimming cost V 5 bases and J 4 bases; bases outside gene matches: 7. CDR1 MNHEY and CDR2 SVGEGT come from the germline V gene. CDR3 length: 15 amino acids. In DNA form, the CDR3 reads TGTGCCAGCAGTACCCGGACAGGGGGTTTCTATGGCTACACCTTC. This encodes CASSTRTGGFYGYTF.

The DNA of the CDR3 is TGTGCCAGCTCATTTTGGAGCTCTGGGGCCAACGTCCTGACTTTC. Its protein product is CASSFWSSGANVLTF. V usage is TRBV18 and J usage is TRBJ2-6; D unclear. Trimming removed 5 bases from V and 0 bases from J, with 8 bases in between. Germline V lookup: CDR1 KGHSH, CDR2 LQKENI. The CDR3 is 15 residues long.

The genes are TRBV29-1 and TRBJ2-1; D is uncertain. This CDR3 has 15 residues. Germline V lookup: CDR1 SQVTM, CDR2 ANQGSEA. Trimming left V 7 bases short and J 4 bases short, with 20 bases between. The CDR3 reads CSAARGGDPYNEQFF. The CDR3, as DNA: TGCAGCGCCGCGAGAGGCGGAGACCCTTACAATGAGCAGTTCTTC.

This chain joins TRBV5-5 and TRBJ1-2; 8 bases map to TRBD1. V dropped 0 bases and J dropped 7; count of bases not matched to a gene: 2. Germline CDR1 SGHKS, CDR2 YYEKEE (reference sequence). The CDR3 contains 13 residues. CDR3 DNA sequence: TGTGCCAGCAGCTTGGCAGGGGGCGGTGGCTACACCTTC. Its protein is CASSLAGGGGYTF. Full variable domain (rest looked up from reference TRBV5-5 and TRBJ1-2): DAGVTQSPTHLIKTRGQQVTLRCSPISGHKSVSWYQQVLGQGPQFIFQYYEKEERGRGNFPDRFSARQFPNYSSELNVNALLLGDSALYLCASSLAGGGGYTFGSGTRLTVV.

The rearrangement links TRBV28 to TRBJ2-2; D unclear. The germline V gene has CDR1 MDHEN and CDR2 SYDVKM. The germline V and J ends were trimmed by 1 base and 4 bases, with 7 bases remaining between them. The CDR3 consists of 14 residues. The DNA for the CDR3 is TGTGCCAGCAGTTTATCAGGCCCCACCGGGGAGCTGTTTTTT. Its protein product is CASSLSGPTGELFF.

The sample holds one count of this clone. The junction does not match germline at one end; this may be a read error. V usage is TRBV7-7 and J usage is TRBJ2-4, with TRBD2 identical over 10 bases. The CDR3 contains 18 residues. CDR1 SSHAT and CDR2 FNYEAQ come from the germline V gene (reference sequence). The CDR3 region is CASSFELAGPLAKNIQYF. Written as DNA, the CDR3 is TGTGCTAGCAGCTTCGAACTAGCGGGACCTCTAGCCAAAAACATTCAGTACTTC.

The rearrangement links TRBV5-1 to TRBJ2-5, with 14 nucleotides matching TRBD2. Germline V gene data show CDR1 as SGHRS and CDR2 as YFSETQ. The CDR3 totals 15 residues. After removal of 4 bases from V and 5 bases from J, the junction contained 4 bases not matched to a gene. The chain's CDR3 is CASSPGLAGGETQYF. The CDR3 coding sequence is TGCGCCAGCAGCCCTGGACTAGCGGGAGGTGAGACCCAGTACTTC.

DNA for the CDR3: TGTGCCAGCAGTAAGACTAGCGAGGCCGGGGAGCTGTTTTTT. It translates to CASSKTSEAGELFF. The rearrangement joins TRBV21-1 to TRBJ2-2; TRBD2 is the table's D call and was not checked against the DNA. TRBV21-1 corresponds to a pseudogene. This CDR3 has 14 amino acids.

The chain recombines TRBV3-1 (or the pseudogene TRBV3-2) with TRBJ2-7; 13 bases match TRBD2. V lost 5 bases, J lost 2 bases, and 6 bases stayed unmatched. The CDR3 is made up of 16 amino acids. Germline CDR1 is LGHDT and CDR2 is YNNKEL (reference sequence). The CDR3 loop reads CASSSPGLAGTYEQYF. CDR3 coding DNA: TGTGCCAGCAGCTCTCCGGGACTAGCGGGGACCTACGAGCAGTACTTC.

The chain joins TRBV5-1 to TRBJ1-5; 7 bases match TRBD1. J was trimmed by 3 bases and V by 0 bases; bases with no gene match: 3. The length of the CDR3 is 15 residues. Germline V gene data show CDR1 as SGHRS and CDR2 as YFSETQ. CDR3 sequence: CASSLEGGDNQPQHF. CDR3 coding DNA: TGCGCCAGCAGCTTGGAAGGGGGCGACAATCAGCCCCAGCATTTT.

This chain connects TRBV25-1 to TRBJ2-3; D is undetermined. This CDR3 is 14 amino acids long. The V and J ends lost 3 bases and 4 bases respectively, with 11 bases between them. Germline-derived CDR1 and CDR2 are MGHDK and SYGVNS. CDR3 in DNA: TGTGCCAGCAGTGACAGGTTACACGCAGATACGCAGTATTTT. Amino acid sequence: CASSDRLHADTQYF.

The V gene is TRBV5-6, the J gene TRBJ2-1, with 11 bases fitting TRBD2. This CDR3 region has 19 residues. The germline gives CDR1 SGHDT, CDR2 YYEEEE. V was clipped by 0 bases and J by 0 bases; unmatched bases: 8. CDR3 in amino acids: CASSLVGSGRGSSYNEQFF. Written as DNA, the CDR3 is TGTGCCAGCAGCTTGGTGGGTAGCGGGAGGGGGAGCTCCTACAATGAGCAGTTCTTC.

The CDR3 nucleotides are TGTGCCAGCAGTCGACCGGAGGGAGAAACTCAGCCCCAGCATTTT. Translation: CASSRPEGETQPQHF. The chain couples TRBV6-6 to TRBJ1-5, with D unresolved. Germline CDR1 is MNHNY and CDR2 is SVGAGI (reference sequence). The CDR3 has 15 residues. Trimming took 5 bases from V and 6 from J, leaving 17 bases between them.